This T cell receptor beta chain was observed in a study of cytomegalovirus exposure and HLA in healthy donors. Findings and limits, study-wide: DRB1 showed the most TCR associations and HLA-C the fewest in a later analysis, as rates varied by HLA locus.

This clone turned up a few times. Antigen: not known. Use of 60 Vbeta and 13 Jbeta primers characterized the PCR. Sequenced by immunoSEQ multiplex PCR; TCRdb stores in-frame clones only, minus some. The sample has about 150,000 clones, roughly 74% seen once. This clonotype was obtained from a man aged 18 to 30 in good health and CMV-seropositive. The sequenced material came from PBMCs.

The CDR3 DNA reads as TGCGCCAGCAGCTTGGAACAGCTCTCCTCTGGAAACACCATATATTTT. Translating gives CASSLEQLSSGNTIYF. The gene calls are TRBV5-1 and TRBJ1-3; D is unresolved. V lost 0 bases and J lost 0, with 10 bases in between. CDR1 and CDR2 from the germline V gene are SGHRS and YFSETQ. The CDR3 length is 16 residues.